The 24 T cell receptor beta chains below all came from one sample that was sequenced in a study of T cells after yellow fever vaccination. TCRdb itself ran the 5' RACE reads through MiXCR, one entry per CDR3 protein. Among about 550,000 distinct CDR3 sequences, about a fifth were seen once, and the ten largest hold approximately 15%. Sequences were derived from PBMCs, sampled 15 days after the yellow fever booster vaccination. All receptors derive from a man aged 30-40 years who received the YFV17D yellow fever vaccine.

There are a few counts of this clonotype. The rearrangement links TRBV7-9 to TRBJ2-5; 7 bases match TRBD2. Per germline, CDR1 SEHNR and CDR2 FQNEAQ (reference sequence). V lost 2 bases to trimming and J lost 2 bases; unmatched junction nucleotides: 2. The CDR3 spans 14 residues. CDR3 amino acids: CASSLISGQETQYF. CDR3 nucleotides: TGTGCCAGCAGCTTAATTAGCGGGCAAGAGACCCAGTACTTC.

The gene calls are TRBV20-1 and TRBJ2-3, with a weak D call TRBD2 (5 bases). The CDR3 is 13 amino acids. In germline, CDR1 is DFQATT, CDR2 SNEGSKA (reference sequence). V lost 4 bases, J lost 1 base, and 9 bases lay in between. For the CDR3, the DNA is TGCAGTGCTATCAGCGGAGGCACAGATACGCAGTATTTT. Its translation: CSAISGGTDTQYF.

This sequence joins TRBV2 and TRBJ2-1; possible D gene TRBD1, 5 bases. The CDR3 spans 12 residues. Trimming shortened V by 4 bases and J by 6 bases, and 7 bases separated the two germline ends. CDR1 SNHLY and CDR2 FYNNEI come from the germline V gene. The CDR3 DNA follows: TGTGCCAGCAGTGTGCAGGGCAATGAGCAGTTCTTC. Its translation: CASSVQGNEQFF. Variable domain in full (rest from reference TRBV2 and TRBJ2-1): EPEVTQTPSHQVTQMGQEVILRCVPISNHLYFYWYRQILGQKVEFLVSFYNNEISEKSEIFDDQFSVERPDGSNFTLKIRSTKLEDSAMYFCASSVQGNEQFFGPGTRLTVL.

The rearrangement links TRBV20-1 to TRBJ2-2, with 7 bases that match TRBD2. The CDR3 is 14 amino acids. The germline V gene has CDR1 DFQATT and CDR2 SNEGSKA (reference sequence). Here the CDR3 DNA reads TGCAGCGCAAAGCGGGATCTGAACACCGGGGAGCTGTTTTTT. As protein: CSAKRDLNTGELFF.

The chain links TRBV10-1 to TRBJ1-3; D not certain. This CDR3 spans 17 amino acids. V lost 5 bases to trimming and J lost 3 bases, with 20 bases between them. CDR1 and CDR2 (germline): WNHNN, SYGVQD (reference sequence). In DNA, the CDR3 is TGCGCCAGCAGTAGAGGTCCTCGCAATGACCGTGGAAACACCATATATTTT. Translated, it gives CASSRGPRNDRGNTIYF.

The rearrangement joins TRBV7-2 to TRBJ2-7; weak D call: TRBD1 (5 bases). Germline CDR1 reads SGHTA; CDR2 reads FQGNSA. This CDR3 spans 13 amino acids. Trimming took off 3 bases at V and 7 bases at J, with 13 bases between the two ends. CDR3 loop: CASSFDSLGEQYF. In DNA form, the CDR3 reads TGTGCCAGCAGCTTCGACAGTCTGGGGGAGCAGTACTTC.

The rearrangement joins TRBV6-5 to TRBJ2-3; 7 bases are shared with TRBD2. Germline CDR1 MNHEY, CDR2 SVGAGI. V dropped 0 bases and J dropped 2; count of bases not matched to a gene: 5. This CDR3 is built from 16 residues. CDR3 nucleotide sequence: TGTGCCAGCAGTTACTCGAGTCTAGCGGACACAGATACGCAGTATTTT. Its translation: CASSYSSLADTDTQYF.

Here the CDR3 reads CSAGGGSSYEQYF. In DNA form, the CDR3 reads TGCAGTGCCGGGGGCGGGAGCTCCTACGAGCAGTACTTC. The V gene is TRBV20-1, the J gene TRBJ2-7, with a possible D match to TRBD2 (7 bases). The CDR3 sequence is 13 residues long. V was cut by 6 bases and J by 0 bases, with 12 bases left in between. The V gene's germline CDR1 is DFQATT and CDR2 SNEGSKA (reference sequence).

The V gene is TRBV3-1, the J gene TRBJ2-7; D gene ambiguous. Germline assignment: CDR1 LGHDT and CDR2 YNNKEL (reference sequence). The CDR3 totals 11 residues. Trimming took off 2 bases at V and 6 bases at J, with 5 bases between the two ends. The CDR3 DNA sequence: TGTGCCAGCAGCCAAACGGGCGAGCAGTACTTC. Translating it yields CASSQTGEQYF.

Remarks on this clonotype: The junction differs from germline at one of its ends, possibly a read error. CDR3 nucleotide sequence: TGTGCCAGCACTGAAGTAGCAGAACAAGAGACCCAGTACTTC. Translated: CASTEVAEQETQYF. The V and J genes are TRBV6-1 and TRBJ2-5; D remains ambiguous. The germline V gene encodes CDR1 MNHNS and CDR2 SASEGT. CDR3 length: 14 residues.

The CDR3, as DNA: TGCAGCGTTGACTCGGAGGTGTTATTCGCTGAAGCTTTCTTT. It translates to CSVDSEVLFAEAFF. The chain carries TRBV29-1 and TRBJ1-1, with no clear D. The CDR3 spans 14 residues. Trimming took 3 bases from V and 6 from J, leaving 17 bases between them. Germline V gene lookup returns CDR1 SQVTM and CDR2 ANQGSEA.

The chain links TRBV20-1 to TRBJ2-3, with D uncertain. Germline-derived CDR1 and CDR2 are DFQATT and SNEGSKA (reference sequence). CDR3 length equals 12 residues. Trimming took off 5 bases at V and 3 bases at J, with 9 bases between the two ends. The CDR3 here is CSAHDWTDTQYF. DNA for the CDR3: TGCAGTGCTCACGACTGGACAGATACGCAGTATTTT.

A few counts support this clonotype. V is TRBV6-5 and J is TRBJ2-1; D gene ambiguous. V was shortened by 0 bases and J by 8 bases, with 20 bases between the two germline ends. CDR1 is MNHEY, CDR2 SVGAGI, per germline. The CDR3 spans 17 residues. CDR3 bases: TGTGCCAGCAGTTACTCGACGAATGATCAGACGCGCGATGAGCAGTTCTTC. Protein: CASSYSTNDQTRDEQFF.

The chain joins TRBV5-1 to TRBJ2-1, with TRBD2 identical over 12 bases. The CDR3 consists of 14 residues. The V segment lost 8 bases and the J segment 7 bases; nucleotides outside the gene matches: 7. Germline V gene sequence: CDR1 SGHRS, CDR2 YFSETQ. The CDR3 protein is CASRTSGMLNEQFF. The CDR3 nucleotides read TGCGCCAGTAGGACTAGCGGGATGTTAAATGAGCAGTTCTTC. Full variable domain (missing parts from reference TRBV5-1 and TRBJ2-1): KAGVTQTPRYLIKTRGQQVTLSCSPISGHRSVSWYQQTPGQGLQFLFEYFSETQRNKGNFPGRFSGRQFSNSRSEMNVSTLELGDSALYLCASRTSGMLNEQFFGPGTRLTVL.

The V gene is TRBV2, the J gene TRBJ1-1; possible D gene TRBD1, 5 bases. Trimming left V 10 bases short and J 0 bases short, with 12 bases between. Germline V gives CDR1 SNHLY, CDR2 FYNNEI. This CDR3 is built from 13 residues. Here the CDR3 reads CAKTGTMNTEAFF. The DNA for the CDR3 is TGTGCCAAAACGGGGACGATGAACACTGAAGCTTTCTTT. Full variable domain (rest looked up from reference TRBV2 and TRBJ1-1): EPEVTQTPSHQVTQMGQEVILRCVPISNHLYFYWYRQILGQKVEFLVSFYNNEISEKSEIFDDQFSVERPDGSNFTLKIRSTKLEDSAMYFCAKTGTMNTEAFFGQGTRLTVV.

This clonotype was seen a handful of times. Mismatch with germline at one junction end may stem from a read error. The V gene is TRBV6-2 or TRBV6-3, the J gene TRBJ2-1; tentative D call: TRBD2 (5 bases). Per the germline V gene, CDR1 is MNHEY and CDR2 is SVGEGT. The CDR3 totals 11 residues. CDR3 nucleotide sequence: TGTGCCAGCAGTTCATTAGCGTCTGCAATCTTC. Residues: CASSSLASAIF.

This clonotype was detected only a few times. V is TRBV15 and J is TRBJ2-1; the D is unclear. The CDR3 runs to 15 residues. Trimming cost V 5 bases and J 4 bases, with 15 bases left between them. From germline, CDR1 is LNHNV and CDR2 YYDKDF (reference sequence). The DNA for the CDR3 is TGTGCCACCAGCCGAGCGCATGAGGCTTACAATGAGCAGTTCTTC. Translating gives CATSRAHEAYNEQFF.

The CDR3 DNA reads TGTGCCAGCAGCTTGGGGTCGACGGGCCACTACGAGCAGTACTTC. As protein: CASSLGSTGHYEQYF. The chain combines TRBV21-1 with TRBJ2-7; TRBD2 reflects the table's D call only, with no check against the DNA. TRBV21-1 is tagged as a pseudogene. The CDR3 covers 15 residues.

The CDR3 DNA reads TGTGCCAGCAGTCCAAAGGTAGCGGGAGCCTACGAGCAGTACTTC. As protein: CASSPKVAGAYEQYF. The J gene is TRBJ2-7, the V gene TRBV28, with 9 bases lining up with TRBD2. The ends lost 5 bases at V and 2 bases at J; junction bases unmatched: 7. CDR3 length: 15 residues. The V gene's germline CDR1 is MDHEN and CDR2 SYDVKM.

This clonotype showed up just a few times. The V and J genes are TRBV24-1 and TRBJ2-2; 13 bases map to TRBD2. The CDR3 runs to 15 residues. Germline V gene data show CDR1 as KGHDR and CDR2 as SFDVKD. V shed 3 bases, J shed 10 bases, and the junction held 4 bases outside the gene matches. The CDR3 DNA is TGTGCCACCAGTGATAGGACTAGCGGGAGCCAGGAGCTGTTTTTT. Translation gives CATSDRTSGSQELFF.

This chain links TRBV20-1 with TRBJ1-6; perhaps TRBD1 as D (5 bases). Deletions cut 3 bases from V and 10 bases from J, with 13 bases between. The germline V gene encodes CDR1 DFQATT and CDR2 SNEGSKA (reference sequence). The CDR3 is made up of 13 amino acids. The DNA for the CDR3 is TGCAGTGCTAGGAGGGGTTCCGGCTCACCCCTCCACTTT. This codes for CSARRGSGSPLHF.

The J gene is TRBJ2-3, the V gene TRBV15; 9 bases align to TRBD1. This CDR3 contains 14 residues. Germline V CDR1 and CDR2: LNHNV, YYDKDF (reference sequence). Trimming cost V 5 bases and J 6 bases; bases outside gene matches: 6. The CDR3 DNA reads TGTGCCACCAGCGGGACAGGGAAAACCGATACGCAGTATTTT. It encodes CATSGTGKTDTQYF.

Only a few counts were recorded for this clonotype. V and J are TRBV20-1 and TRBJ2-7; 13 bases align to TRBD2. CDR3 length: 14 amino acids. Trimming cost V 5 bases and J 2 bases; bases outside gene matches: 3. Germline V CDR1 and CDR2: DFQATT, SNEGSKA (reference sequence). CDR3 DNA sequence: TGCAGTGCTGGTGGGACTAGCGGGACCTACGAGCAGTACTTC. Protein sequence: CSAGGTSGTYEQYF.

This chain's CDR3 is CASSEITVYGYTF. As DNA, the CDR3 is TGTGCCAGCAGTGAAATAACCGTCTATGGCTACACCTTC. This sequence joins TRBV6-1 and TRBJ1-2; D not resolved. From germline, CDR1 is MNHNS and CDR2 SASEGT. The CDR3 runs 13 residues. V was trimmed by 2 bases and J by 4 bases, leaving 8 bases between them.